Included here is one T cell receptor beta chain sequence, with context. TCRdb's table, derived via immunoSEQ multiplex PCR, lists solely in-frame clones and lacks some. The sample consists of 75,000 to 100,000 clones, 90% to 95% of them appearing once. V dropped 5 bases and J dropped 0 bases, with 10 bases sitting between them. Per the germline V gene, CDR1 is MDHEN and CDR2 is SYDVKM. This CDR3 has 14 amino acids. These data belong to a study of OX40 agonist ivuxolimab in advanced cancers. About the research overall: Patients assigned to dose escalation were diagnosed with hepatocellular carcinoma, melanoma, renal cell or head and neck cancer. Past anti-PD-1, anti-PD-L1 or anti-CTLA-4 therapy was accepted, and 40% had received some. With a range of roughly 23 to 79, age averaged 60 years, and around 80% were male.

This chain links TRBV28 with TRBJ1-1; possibly TRBD1 for D (6 bases). The starting material was CD4+ or CD8+ T cells sorted from blood, obtained in a trial of the OX40 agonist ivuxolimab. The TCR sequence derives from an adult with an advanced solid tumor such as melanoma, head and neck, liver or kidney cancer. The CDR3 coding sequence is TGTGCCAGCAGTCCTCAGGGGCTGAACACTGAAGCTTTCTTT. Its protein product is CASSPQGLNTEAFF.